This passage covers 28 T cell receptor beta chains from one sample sequenced in a study of T cells in Graves' hyperthyroidism and ophthalmopathy. TCR beta CDR3 sequences were amplified from RNA transcripts. The HTBI primer set was used in a first-round RT-PCR of the TCR CDR3. From the multiplex PCR reads, TCRdb called clonotypes with MiXCR, one entry per CDR3 protein. The data show approximately 510,000 distinct CDR3 sequences, more than 20% seen once. The sequenced material came from blood. These TCRs come from a man aged 18-30 years with Graves' hyperthyroidism.

At least ten counts were recorded for this clonotype. V usage is TRBV6-1 and J usage is TRBJ2-5, with TRBD2 matching over 12 bases. V was pared by 4 bases and J by 4 bases, with 7 bases of the junction left unmatched. Per the germline V gene, CDR1 is MNHNS and CDR2 is SASEGT. The CDR3 runs 16 residues. The CDR3 sequence: CASSVASGGAVETQYF. CDR3 DNA sequence: TGTGCCAGCAGTGTAGCTAGCGGGGGGGCGGTAGAGACCCAGTACTTC.

This sequence joins TRBV11-3 and TRBJ2-2, with 7 positions matching TRBD1. CDR1 is SGHNT, CDR2 YENEEA, per germline. The junction had 4 bases not matched to a gene; V was cut back by 2 bases and J by 4 bases. The CDR3 runs 15 residues. The CDR3 region is CASSLMTGSTGELFF. The DNA for the CDR3 is TGTGCCAGCAGCTTAATGACAGGGTCCACCGGGGAGCTGTTTTTT.

At least ten counts were recorded for this clonotype. The rearrangement uses TRBV28 and TRBJ2-5; D not resolved. CDR1 and CDR2 (germline): MDHEN, SYDVKM. V was shortened by 5 bases and J by 5 bases, with 15 bases between the two germline ends. The CDR3 consists of 14 residues. The CDR3 sequence is CASSLPLTGETQYF. CDR3 in DNA: TGTGCCAGCAGTCTCCCGCTGACCGGGGAGACCCAGTACTTC.

This chain connects TRBV7-9 to TRBJ1-4; D call uncertain. V lost 1 base and J 2 bases, leaving 5 bases between the germline ends. CDR3 length equals 14 residues. Germline V gene sequence: CDR1 SEHNR, CDR2 FQNEAQ (reference sequence). In DNA form, the CDR3 reads TGTGCCAGCAGCTTAGTGGGTACTAATGAAAAACTGTTTTTT. Its protein is CASSLVGTNEKLFF. The full variable domain, in which reference TRBV7-9 and TRBJ1-4 provide the parts outside the CDR3, is DTGVSQNPRHKITKRGQNVTFRCDPISEHNRLYWYRQTLGQGPEFLTYFQNEAQLEKSRLLSDRFSAERPKGSFSTLEIQRTEQGDSAMYLCASSLVGTNEKLFFGSGTQLSVL.

There are a few counts of this clonotype. This chain connects TRBV6-2 or TRBV6-3 to TRBJ1-5; D not certain. The CDR3 totals 15 residues. Germline values: CDR1 MNHEY, CDR2 SVGEGT. Trimming removed 2 bases at V and 4 bases at J, with 12 bases between. Here the CDR3 reads CASSYPGAPNQPQHF. The DNA of the CDR3 is TGTGCCAGCAGTTACCCCGGAGCCCCTAATCAGCCCCAGCATTTT.

The DNA for the CDR3 is TGCGCCAGCAGCTTATTCGGAAGGGCGGGAGGGAGCGAAGAGACCCAGTACTTC. Translation: CASSLFGRAGGSEETQYF. The chain employs TRBV5-1 and TRBJ2-5; 9 bases agree with TRBD2. In germline, CDR1 is SGHRS, CDR2 YFSETQ. V trimming: 2 bases; J trimming: 3 bases; junction bases outside the gene matches: 14. This CDR3 has 18 amino acids.

The chain joins TRBV29-1 to TRBJ1-1; no reliable D call. Germline loops: CDR1 SQVTM, CDR2 ANQGSEA. This CDR3 spans 11 amino acids. V lost 7 bases and J 1 base, leaving 7 bases between the germline ends. CDR3 residues: CSAMRNTEAFF. The CDR3 DNA follows: TGCAGCGCTATGAGGAACACTGAAGCTTTCTTT.

The V gene is TRBV28, the J gene TRBJ2-7; D perhaps matches TRBD1 (5 bases). The CDR3 contains 12 residues. The V and J ends lost 5 bases and 5 bases respectively, with 10 bases between them. Germline V gene data show CDR1 as MDHEN and CDR2 as SYDVKM. The CDR3 DNA sequence: TGTGCCAGCAGTCAGGGTACCAACGAGCAGTACTTC. Protein product: CASSQGTNEQYF.

The sample holds many counts of this clonotype. The rearrangement links TRBV6-5 to TRBJ2-7; tentative D call: TRBD2 (6 bases). Germline V gene data show CDR1 as MNHEY and CDR2 as SVGAGI. The V end lost 6 bases, the J end lost 0 bases, and 15 bases lay between the germline ends. The CDR3 is made up of 15 amino acids. The DNA for the CDR3 is TGTGCCAGCAGCCTGTTAGCGGTGGGCTCCTACGAGCAGTACTTC. Protein sequence: CASSLLAVGSYEQYF.

Ten or more counts support this clonotype. V usage is TRBV6-1 and J usage is TRBJ1-5; D unclear. The CDR3 sequence is 15 residues long. Trimming shortened V by 3 bases and J by 0 bases, and 9 bases separated the two germline ends. Germline CDR1 MNHNS, CDR2 SASEGT. The DNA of the CDR3 is TGTGCCAGCAGTGAGCAAGGGCGTAGCAATCAGCCCCAGCATTTT. Its protein is CASSEQGRSNQPQHF.

The genes are TRBV28 and TRBJ1-1; D is possibly TRBD1 (5 bases). The CDR3 is 15 amino acids. The germline V gene encodes CDR1 MDHEN and CDR2 SYDVKM. Trimming took off 6 bases at V and 1 base at J, with 15 bases between the two ends. The CDR3 DNA reads as TGTGCCAGCAGCCCCCCGGAGCAGGGGAACACTGAAGCTTTCTTT. Protein: CASSPPEQGNTEAFF.

The chain recombines TRBV28 with TRBJ1-1; D gene ambiguous. V dropped 6 bases and J dropped 6 bases, with 14 bases sitting between them. This CDR3 region has 13 residues. CDR1 and CDR2 from the germline V gene are MDHEN and SYDVKM. The CDR3 spells CASRRTASAEAFF. DNA for the CDR3: TGTGCCAGCAGGAGAACTGCCTCCGCTGAAGCTTTCTTT. The complete variable domain, with remaining parts taken from reference TRBV28 and TRBJ1-1, reads DVKVTQSSRYLVKRTGEKVFLECVQDMDHENMFWYRQDPGLGLRLIYFSYDVKMKEKGDIPEGYSVSREKKERFSLILESASTNQTSMYLCASRRTASAEAFFGQGTRLTVV.

This sequence joins TRBV11-2 and TRBJ1-1; unclear D gene. V lost 6 bases to trimming and J lost 0 bases, with 11 bases between them. This CDR3 is 14 amino acids long. From germline, CDR1 is SGHAT and CDR2 FQNNGV. CDR3 sequence reads: CASRVRTVNTEAFF. The DNA for the CDR3 is TGTGCCAGCAGGGTACGGACCGTGAACACTGAAGCTTTCTTT.

This clonotype was recorded many times. The V call is TRBV2, the J call TRBJ1-2; possible D gene TRBD1, 6 bases. Germline assignment: CDR1 SNHLY and CDR2 FYNNEI. This CDR3 contains 16 residues. V gave up 0 bases and J gave up 4 bases, with 15 bases separating them. This CDR3 is CASSEALQGVLYGYTF. The CDR3 DNA sequence: TGTGCCAGCAGTGAAGCGCTACAGGGTGTTCTCTATGGCTACACCTTC.

The sample holds a few counts of this clonotype. The rearrangement links TRBV7-9 to TRBJ1-2; D gene ambiguous. CDR3 length: 15 residues. Trimming cost V 2 bases and J 4 bases, with 14 bases left between them. Germline CDR1 SEHNR, CDR2 FQNEAQ (reference sequence). CDR3: CASSLSEGPTYGYTF. DNA for the CDR3: TGTGCCAGCAGCTTAAGTGAGGGCCCCACCTATGGCTACACCTTC. The whole variable domain, filled in from reference TRBV7-9 and TRBJ1-2, reads DTGVSQNPRHKITKRGQNVTFRCDPISEHNRLYWYRQTLGQGPEFLTYFQNEAQLEKSRLLSDRFSAERPKGSFSTLEIQRTEQGDSAMYLCASSLSEGPTYGYTFGSGTRLTVV.

There are many counts of this clonotype. The rearrangement uses TRBV11-2 and TRBJ2-7, with a possible D match to TRBD1 (5 bases). V dropped 1 base and J dropped 2 bases, with 9 bases sitting between them. Germline V gene sequence: CDR1 SGHAT, CDR2 FQNNGV. CDR3 length equals 14 residues. The CDR3 coding sequence is TGTGCCAGCAGCTTAGGCCCAGGGACCTACGAGCAGTACTTC. Protein: CASSLGPGTYEQYF.

The V and J genes are TRBV10-3 and TRBJ2-7; 7 bases match TRBD1. Germline-derived CDR1 and CDR2 are ENHRY and SYGVKD. This CDR3 has 15 residues. The V gene end was trimmed by 0 bases and the J gene end by 4 bases; junction bases not matched to a gene: 6. This chain's CDR3 is CAISESQGCFYEQYF. CDR3 nucleotides: TGTGCCATCAGTGAGTCACAGGGGTGCTTTTACGAGCAGTACTTC.

Ten or more counts support this clonotype. The V call is TRBV7-2, the J call TRBJ1-5, with D maybe TRBD1 (5 bases). In germline, CDR1 is SGHTA, CDR2 FQGNSA. This CDR3 spans 14 amino acids. With 4 bases removed from V and 2 bases from J, the gap between germline ends came to 9 bases. The CDR3 coding sequence is TGTGCCAGCAGCTCTCCGGGGCGCAATCAGCCCCAGCATTTT. Protein sequence: CASSSPGRNQPQHF.

This clonotype appeared many times. The chain recombines TRBV27 with TRBJ1-1; a weak D match, TRBD1 (5 bases). CDR3 length: 13 residues. V gave up 8 bases and J gave up 1 base, with 11 bases separating them. Looked up from germline, CDR1 is MNHEY and CDR2 is SMNVEV (reference sequence). This chain's CDR3 is CASRLGTNTEAFF. In DNA, the CDR3 is TGTGCCAGCCGCCTGGGGACGAACACTGAAGCTTTCTTT.

This clonotype was picked up many times. The chain carries TRBV28 and TRBJ1-1; D call uncertain. Germline CDR1 and CDR2: MDHEN and SYDVKM. The ends were cut back, 6 bases at V and 1 base at J, with 18 bases in the middle. The CDR3 spans 16 residues. The CDR3, as DNA: TGTGCCAGCAGCGAAAGACTGAGAAAAAAGAACACTGAAGCTTTCTTT. The encoded protein is CASSERLRKKNTEAFF. The full variable domain, its missing parts supplied by reference TRBV28 and TRBJ1-1, is DVKVTQSSRYLVKRTGEKVFLECVQDMDHENMFWYRQDPGLGLRLIYFSYDVKMKEKGDIPEGYSVSREKKERFSLILESASTNQTSMYLCASSERLRKKNTEAFFGQGTRLTVV.

The chain carries TRBV28 and TRBJ2-7; D is possibly TRBD2 (6 bases). Trimming removed 9 bases from V and 2 bases from J, with 11 bases in between. The CDR3 has 12 amino acids. Germline V gene data show CDR1 as MDHEN and CDR2 as SYDVKM. The CDR3 nucleotides are TGTGCCAGTTCGTGGGGGGCCTACGAGCAGTACTTC. This encodes CASSWGAYEQYF.

In this sample, this clonotype turned up many times. The rearrangement uses TRBV11-2 and TRBJ1-1; the match to TRBD1 covers 7 bases. This CDR3 spans 15 amino acids. CDR1 SGHAT and CDR2 FQNNGV come from the germline V gene. With V trimmed by 7 bases and J by 3 bases, 11 bases remained unmatched. CDR3 DNA sequence: TGTGCCAGCAAAATCGGGAGGGGGCGATACACTGAAGCTTTCTTT. This codes for CASKIGRGRYTEAFF.

This clonotype was detected ten times or more. The gene calls are TRBV29-1 and TRBJ1-1; tentative D call: TRBD1 (5 bases). Germline CDR1 is SQVTM and CDR2 is ANQGSEA. The V and J ends lost 7 bases and 0 bases respectively, with 9 bases between them. The CDR3 sequence is 12 residues long. The CDR3 DNA sequence: TGCAGCGGCAGACAGTTGAACACTGAAGCTTTCTTT. The encoded protein is CSGRQLNTEAFF.

This clonotype was seen a handful of times. The V and J genes are TRBV5-1 and TRBJ2-2, with D hard to call. Trimming removed 4 bases from V and 4 bases from J, with 14 bases in between. Germline-derived CDR1 and CDR2 are SGHRS and YFSETQ. There are 15 residues in the CDR3. In nucleotides, the CDR3 is TGCGCCAGCAGCCCCATTATTGGGTTCACCGGGGAGCTGTTTTTT. This encodes CASSPIIGFTGELFF.

J is TRBJ2-2 and V is TRBV2; D could derive from TRBD1 or TRBD2 (5 bases each). CDR1 and CDR2 (germline): SNHLY, FYNNEI. CDR3 size: 12 residues. V was pared by 11 bases and J by 9 bases, with 16 bases between. This CDR3 is CAAGTSNRELFF. The CDR3 DNA is TGTGCCGCAGGGACGTCCAACCGGGAGCTGTTTTTT.

This chain connects TRBV10-3 to TRBJ1-1, with D uncertain. Between the trimmed V and J ends, which lost 4 bases and 4 bases, there was a span of 10 bases. The CDR3 length is 13 residues. Germline V gene sequence: CDR1 ENHRY, CDR2 SYGVKD. The CDR3 sequence: CAISAGPSTEAFF. Written as DNA, the CDR3 is TGTGCCATCAGTGCCGGACCGAGCACTGAAGCTTTCTTT.

This clonotype was seen repeatedly, ten times or more. The chain combines TRBV2 with TRBJ1-2; weak D call: TRBD1 (5 bases). The CDR3 contains 15 residues. The ends were cut back, 10 bases at V and 4 bases at J, with 22 bases in the middle. Germline V lookup: CDR1 SNHLY, CDR2 FYNNEI. The CDR3, as DNA: TGTGCCAACCTGGGGAAGACAGTGCGGGGCTATGGCTACACCTTC. It encodes CANLGKTVRGYGYTF.

This clonotype was counted at least ten times. The V gene is TRBV19, the J gene TRBJ1-1; 8 bases match TRBD1. The V and J ends lost 10 bases and 1 base, in that order; junction bases with no gene match: 5. This CDR3 is 13 amino acids long. Germline loops: CDR1 LNHDA, CDR2 SQIVND (reference sequence). CDR3 nucleotide sequence: TGTGCCACCAAACAGGGGGGGAACACTGAAGCTTTCTTT. This codes for CATKQGGNTEAFF. The full variable domain, in which reference TRBV19 and TRBJ1-1 provide the parts outside the CDR3, is DGGITQSPKYLFRKEGQNVTLSCEQNLNHDAMYWYRQDPGQGLRLIYYSQIVNDFQKGDIAEGYSVSREKKESFPLTVTSAQKNPTAFYLCATKQGGNTEAFFGQGTRLTVV.